This TCR beta chain comes out of a study of cytotoxic CD8 clonotypes in ibrutinib-treated CLL. Study at large: Among responders, roughly 25 were partial and 2 complete; after median roughly 72 months, about 15 stayed remitted and some 12 progressed.

Regarding the study as a whole: In comparison with age-matched healthy donors, baseline clonality was higher and tracked circulating CD8+ T-cell counts.

Sequencing was performed with immunoSEQ multiplex PCR; in TCRdb, only in-frame clones are kept and a portion is missing. This sample has some 65,000 clones, with 57% found just once. CDR1 and CDR2 (germline): MDHEN, SYDVKM. The CDR3 consists of 13 residues. V was trimmed by 2 bases and J by 2 bases, leaving 6 bases between them. Cryopreserved PBMCs were the source of about 1.9 micrograms of genomic DNA, which went to TCR beta libraries. In regard to this clone: Its antigen is unidentified.

The chain has TRBV28 and TRBJ1-2; weak D call: TRBD1 (6 bases). The TCR originated in a human donor with chronic lymphocytic leukemia. Source: PBMCs, taken after 12 months of ibrutinib treatment. The CDR3, as DNA: TGTGCCAGCAGTTTAGGACAGAACTATGGCTACACCTTC. Protein: CASSLGQNYGYTF.